The clone carrying this TCR beta chain was seen a few times. Researchers made TCR cDNA using 5'RACE template switching, and this step added a universal primer site and UMIs. MiXCR was run by TCRdb on the 5' RACE reads, yielding one entry per CDR3 protein. The table lists fewer than 100,000 distinct CDR3 sequences, over 8% of them singletons, with around 16% in the top ten. The sample originates from a study of T cells after yellow fever vaccination. Study overall: Any fraction with a low cell number was prepared using SMART-Seq v4 Ultra Low Input. General study findings and limits: High-abundance clonotypes from the bulk population could contaminate FACS-sorted repertoires. The study re-detected most primary-vaccination clones after the booster (around 96% CD4, around 89% CD8).

The CDR3 sequence is 15 residues long. Germline CDR1 is MGHRA and CDR2 is YSYEKL. The V end was cut by 3 bases, the J end by 6 bases, with 12 bases between. The TCR was taken from a man between 18 and 35 years old who received the YFV17D yellow fever vaccine. The sample in question was CD8+ T cells not binding an NS4B(214-222) dextramer, sorted from PBMCs, obtained around 16 days after the first yellow fever vaccination. The gene calls are TRBV4-1 and TRBJ1-6; weak D call: TRBD1 (5 bases). CDR3 loop: CASSHRQLSNSPLHF. CDR3 coding DNA: TGCGCCAGCAGCCACAGACAGCTTAGTAATTCACCCCTCCACTTT.